The rows below give T cell receptor beta chains drawn from one sample of a study of CD8 T cells in ankylosing spondylitis. Each CDR3 protein is one row after TCRdb ran MiXCR on the 5' RACE reads. Here the sample spans about 700,000 distinct CDR3 sequences, around 20% being singletons. Sequencing was carried out using blood, either unsorted or a sorted T cell fraction (not recorded which). Receptors were obtained from a male donor with ankylosing spondylitis. Both conserved end residues are part of each CDR3. The D gene is left open where the match is weak. Clone size appears in some rows only: once, few, many, or a class for an expanded clone.

J gene	V gene	clone size	D gene	CDR3 protein	CDR3 DNA
TRBJ1-1	TRBV25-1	few	-	CASTSLGGGGTEAFF	TGTGCCAGCACATCTCTGGGGGGGGGTGGCACTGAAGCTTTCTTT
TRBJ1-1	TRBV24-1	-	-	CATSDPNQTGSFF	TGTGCCACCAGTGATCCCAATCAGACCGGATCTTTCTTT
TRBJ1-4	TRBV6-5	-	TRBD1	CASSFRDRATNEKLFF	TGTGCCAGCAGTTTTCGGGACAGGGCAACTAATGAAAAACTGTTTTTT
TRBJ2-3	TRBV12-3/TRBV12-4	many	-	CASSFTGATDTQYF	TGTGCCAGCAGTTTTACCGGGGCCACAGATACGCAGTATTTT
TRBJ1-1	TRBV20-1	-	-	CSARGAVPEAFF	TGCAGTGCTAGAGGGGCCGTTCCTGAAGCTTTCTTT
TRBJ2-5	TRBV4-1	few	TRBD2	CASRVASGGEETQYF	TGCGCCAGCAGGGTAGCTAGCGGGGGGGAGGAGACCCAGTACTTC
TRBJ2-1	TRBV5-1	many	-	CASSRIPLQDRSGEQFF	TGCGCCAGCAGCCGTATACCCCTACAGGACAGATCTGGTGAGCAGTTCTTC
TRBJ2-7	TRBV5-1	-	-	CASRPTGLREQYF	TGCGCCAGCAGACCCACAGGTTTGAGGGAGCAGTACTTC
TRBJ2-1	TRBV29-1	few	TRBD2	CSVEGLAGGKSSYNEQFF	TGCAGCGTTGAGGGGCTAGCGGGAGGAAAAAGCTCCTACAATGAGCAGTTCTTC
TRBJ2-5	TRBV2	-	TRBD1	CASRFRQGAGETQYF	TGTGCCAGCCGTTTCAGACAGGGGGCGGGGGAGACCCAGTACTTC
TRBJ2-1	TRBV28	few	-	CASSLEGDVGRGNEQFF	TGTGCCAGCAGTTTAGAGGGCGACGTCGGGAGAGGTAATGAGCAGTTCTTC
TRBJ2-1	TRBV7-8	-	-	CASSALGIYNEQFF	TGTGCCAGCAGTGCCCTGGGCATCTACAATGAGCAGTTCTTC
TRBJ1-2	TRBV6-1	few	-	CASSERSSGAGGYTF	TGTGCCAGCAGTGAAAGGTCCTCGGGGGCGGGCGGCTACACCTTC
TRBJ1-1	TRBV27	-	-	CASSSDRRNTEAFF	TGTGCCAGCAGTTCGGACAGACGGAACACTGAAGCTTTCTTT
TRBJ2-1	TRBV2	few	TRBD2	CASSDAGGRNEQFF	TGTGCCAGCAGTGACGCGGGAGGACGCAATGAGCAGTTCTTC
TRBJ1-1	TRBV25-1	-	-	CASSAWSTEAFF	TGTGCCAGCAGTGCCTGGAGCACTGAAGCTTTCTTT
TRBJ2-2	TRBV7-8	few	-	CASSLMGRVYTGELFF	TGTGCCAGCAGCTTAATGGGTCGGGTGTACACCGGGGAGCTGTTTTTT
TRBJ2-7	TRBV4-1	-	-	CASRRDSYSYEQYF	TGCGCCAGCAGGCGGGACAGCTACTCCTACGAGCAGTACTTC